This T cell receptor beta chain is from a study of T cells in localized non-small cell lung cancer. Sequencing was performed with immunoSEQ multiplex PCR; in TCRdb, only in-frame clones are kept and a portion is missing. Here the sample spans over a thousand clones, 20% to 25% being singletons. Lung tissue at least 2 cm from the tumor margin was confirmed free of atypia. General observations from the study: Out of the top 100 tumor clones, a median approximately 57 were seen in adjacent lung. There was an association of higher blood T cell density with longer overall survival. Exceeding tumor, uninvolved adjacent lung had the highest T cell clonality.

Trimming took off 2 bases at V and 8 bases at J, with 10 bases between the two ends. Germline CDR1 SQVTM, CDR2 ANQGSEA. This CDR3 is built from 12 residues. Notes on this clone: No antigen is known for it.

The starting material was normal lung tissue next to the tumor, obtained before any cancer treatment. This clonotype was obtained from an older female donor with stage I squamous cell lung carcinoma. The rearrangement links TRBV29-1 to TRBJ2-1, with D possibly matching TRBD2 (5 bases). CDR3 in amino acids: CSVEISVDEQFF. CDR3 sequence (DNA): TGCAGCGTTGAAATTAGCGTGGATGAGCAGTTCTTC.